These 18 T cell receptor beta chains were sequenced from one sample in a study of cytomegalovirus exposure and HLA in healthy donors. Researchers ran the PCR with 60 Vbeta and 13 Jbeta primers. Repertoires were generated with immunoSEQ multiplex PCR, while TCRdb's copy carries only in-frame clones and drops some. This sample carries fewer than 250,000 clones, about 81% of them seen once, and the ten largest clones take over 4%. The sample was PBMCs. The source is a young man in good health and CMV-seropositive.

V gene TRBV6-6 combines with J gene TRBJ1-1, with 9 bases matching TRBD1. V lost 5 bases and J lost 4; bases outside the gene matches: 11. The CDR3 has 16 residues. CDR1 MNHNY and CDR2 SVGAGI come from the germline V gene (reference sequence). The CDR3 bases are TGTGCCAGCAGTCCCGGACAGGGGCTACGGGGCACTGAAGCTTTCTTT. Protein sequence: CASSPGQGLRGTEAFF.

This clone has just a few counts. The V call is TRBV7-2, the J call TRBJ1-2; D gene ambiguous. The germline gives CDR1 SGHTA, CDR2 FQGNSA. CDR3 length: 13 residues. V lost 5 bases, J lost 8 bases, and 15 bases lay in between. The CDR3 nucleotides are TGTGCCAGCAGCAACACTCTCGGGAACGGCTACACCTTC. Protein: CASSNTLGNGYTF.

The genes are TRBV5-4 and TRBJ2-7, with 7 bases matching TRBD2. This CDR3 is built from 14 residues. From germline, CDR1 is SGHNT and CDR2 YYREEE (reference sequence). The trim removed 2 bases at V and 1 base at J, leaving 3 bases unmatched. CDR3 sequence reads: CASSFGGLSYEQYF. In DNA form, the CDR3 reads TGTGCCAGCAGCTTCGGGGGACTATCCTACGAGCAGTACTTC. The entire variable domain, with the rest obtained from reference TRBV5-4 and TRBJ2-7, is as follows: ETGVTQSPTHLIKTRGQQVTLRCSSQSGHNTVSWYQQALGQGPQFIFQYYREEENGRGNFPPRFSGLQFPNYSSELNVNALELDDSALYLCASSFGGLSYEQYFGPGTRLTVT.

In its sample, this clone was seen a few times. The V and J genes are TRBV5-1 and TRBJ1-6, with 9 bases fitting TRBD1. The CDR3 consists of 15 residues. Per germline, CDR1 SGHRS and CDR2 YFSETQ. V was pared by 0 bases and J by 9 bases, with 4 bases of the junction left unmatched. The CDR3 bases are TGCGCCAGCAGCTTGGAGGGACAGGGTGTTTCACCCCTCCACTTT. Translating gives CASSLEGQGVSPLHF.

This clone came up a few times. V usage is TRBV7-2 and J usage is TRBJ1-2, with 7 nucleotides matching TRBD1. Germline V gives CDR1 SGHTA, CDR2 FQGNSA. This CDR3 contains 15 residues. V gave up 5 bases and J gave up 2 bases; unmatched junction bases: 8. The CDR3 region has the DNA TGTGCCAGCAGCCGTGACAGGGTCCTGAACTATGGCTACACCTTC. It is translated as CASSRDRVLNYGYTF.

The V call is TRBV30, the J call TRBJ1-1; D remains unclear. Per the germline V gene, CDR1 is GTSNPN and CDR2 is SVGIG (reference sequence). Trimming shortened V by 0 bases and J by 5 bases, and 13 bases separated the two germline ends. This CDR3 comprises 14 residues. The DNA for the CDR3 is TGTGCCTGGAGTGTGACCCCGGCGGGGACTGAAGCTTTCTTT. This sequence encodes CAWSVTPAGTEAFF. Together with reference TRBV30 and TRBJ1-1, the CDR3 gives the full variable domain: SQTIHQWPATLVQPVGSPLSLECTVEGTSNPNLYWYRQAAGRGLQLLFYSVGIGQISSEVPQNLSASRPQDRQFILSSKKLLLSDSGFYLCAWSVTPAGTEAFFGQGTRLTVV.

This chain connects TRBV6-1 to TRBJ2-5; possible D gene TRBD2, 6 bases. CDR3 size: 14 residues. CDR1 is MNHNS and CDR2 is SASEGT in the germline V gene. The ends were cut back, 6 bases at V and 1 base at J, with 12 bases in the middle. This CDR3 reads CASSPPGLQETQYF. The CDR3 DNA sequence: TGTGCCAGCAGCCCCCCGGGACTCCAAGAGACCCAGTACTTC.

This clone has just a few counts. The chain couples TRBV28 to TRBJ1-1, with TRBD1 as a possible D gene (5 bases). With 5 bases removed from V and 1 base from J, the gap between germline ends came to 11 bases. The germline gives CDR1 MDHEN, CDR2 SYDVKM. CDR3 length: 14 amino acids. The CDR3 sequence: CASSMTESNTEAFF. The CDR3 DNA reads TGTGCCAGCAGTATGACAGAATCGAACACTGAAGCTTTCTTT. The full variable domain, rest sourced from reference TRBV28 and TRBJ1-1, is DVKVTQSSRYLVKRTGEKVFLECVQDMDHENMFWYRQDPGLGLRLIYFSYDVKMKEKGDIPEGYSVSREKKERFSLILESASTNQTSMYLCASSMTESNTEAFFGQGTRLTVV.

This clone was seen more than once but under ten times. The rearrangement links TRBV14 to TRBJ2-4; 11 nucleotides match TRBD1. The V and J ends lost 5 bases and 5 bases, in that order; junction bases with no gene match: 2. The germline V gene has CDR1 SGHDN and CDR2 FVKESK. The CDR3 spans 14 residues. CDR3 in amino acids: CASSGQGAENIQYF. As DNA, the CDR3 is TGTGCCAGCAGCGGACAGGGGGCCGAAAACATTCAGTACTTC.

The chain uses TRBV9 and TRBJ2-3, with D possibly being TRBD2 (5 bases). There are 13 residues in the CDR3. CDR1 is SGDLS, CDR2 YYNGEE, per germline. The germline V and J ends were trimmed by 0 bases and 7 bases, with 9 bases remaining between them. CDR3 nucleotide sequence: TGTGCCAGCAGCGTAGTAGAGGGCTATACGCAGTATTTT. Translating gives CASSVVEGYTQYF.

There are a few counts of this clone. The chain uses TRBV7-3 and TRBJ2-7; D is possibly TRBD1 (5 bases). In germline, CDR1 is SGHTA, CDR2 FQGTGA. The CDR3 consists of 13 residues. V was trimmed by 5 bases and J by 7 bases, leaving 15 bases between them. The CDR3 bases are TGTGCCAGCAGCCTAGGACACGACCGGGAGCAGTACTTC. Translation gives CASSLGHDREQYF.

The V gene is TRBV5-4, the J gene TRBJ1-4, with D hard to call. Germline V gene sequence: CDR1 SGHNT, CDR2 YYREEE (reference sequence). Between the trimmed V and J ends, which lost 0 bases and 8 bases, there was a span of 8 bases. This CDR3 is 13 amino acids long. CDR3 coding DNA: TGTGCCAGCAGCTTGGGAAGGCGGGAAAAACTGTTTTTT. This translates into CASSLGRREKLFF.

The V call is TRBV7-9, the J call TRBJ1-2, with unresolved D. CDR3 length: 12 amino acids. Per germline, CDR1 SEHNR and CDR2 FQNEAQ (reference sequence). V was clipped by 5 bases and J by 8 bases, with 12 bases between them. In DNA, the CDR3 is TGTGCCAGCAGCCCGGTCTTTTTAGGCTACACCTTC. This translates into CASSPVFLGYTF.

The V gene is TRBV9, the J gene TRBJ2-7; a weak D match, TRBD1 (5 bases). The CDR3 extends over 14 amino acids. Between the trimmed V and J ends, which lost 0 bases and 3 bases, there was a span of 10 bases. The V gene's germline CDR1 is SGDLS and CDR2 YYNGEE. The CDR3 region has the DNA TGTGCCAGCAGCGTAGACCACAGGCGCTACGAGCAGTACTTC. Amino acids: CASSVDHRRYEQYF. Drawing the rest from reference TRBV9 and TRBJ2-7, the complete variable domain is DSGVTQTPKHLITATGQRVTLRCSPRSGDLSVYWYQQSLDQGLQFLIQYYNGEERAKGNILERFSAQQFPDLHSELNLSSLELGDSALYFCASSVDHRRYEQYFGPGTRLTVT.

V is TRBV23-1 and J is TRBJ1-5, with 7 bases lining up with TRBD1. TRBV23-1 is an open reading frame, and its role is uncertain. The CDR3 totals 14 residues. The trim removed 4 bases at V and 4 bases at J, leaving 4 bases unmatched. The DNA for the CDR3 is TGCGCCAGCAGTCCATTACAGGGGAATCAGCCCCAGCATTTT. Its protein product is CASSPLQGNQPQHF.

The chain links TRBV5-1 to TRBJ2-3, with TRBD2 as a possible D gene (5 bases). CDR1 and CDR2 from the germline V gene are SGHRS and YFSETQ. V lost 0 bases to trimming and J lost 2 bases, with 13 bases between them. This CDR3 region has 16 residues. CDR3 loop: CASSLGIGGSTDTQYF. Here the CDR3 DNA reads TGCGCCAGCAGCTTGGGGATCGGCGGGTCCACAGATACGCAGTATTTT. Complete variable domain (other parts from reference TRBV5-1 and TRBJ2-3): KAGVTQTPRYLIKTRGQQVTLSCSPISGHRSVSWYQQTPGQGLQFLFEYFSETQRNKGNFPGRFSGRQFSNSRSEMNVSTLELGDSALYLCASSLGIGGSTDTQYFGPGTRLTVL.

This chain's CDR3 is CASSLDPAGAGTRNNEQFF. Written as DNA, the CDR3 is TGCGCCAGCAGCCTAGACCCGGCGGGGGCCGGGACGAGGAACAATGAGCAGTTCTTC. The V and J genes are TRBV4-3 and TRBJ2-7; the D gene is possibly TRBD2 (7 bases). The last part of the DNA fits TRBJ2-1 better; the J call may be wrong. The CDR3 extends over 19 amino acids. Germline CDR1 reads LGHNA; CDR2 reads YSLEER.

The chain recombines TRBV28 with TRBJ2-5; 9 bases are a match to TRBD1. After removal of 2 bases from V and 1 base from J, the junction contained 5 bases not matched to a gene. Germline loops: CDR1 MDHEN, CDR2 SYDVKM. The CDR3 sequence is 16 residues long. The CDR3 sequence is CASSLITGGLQETQYF. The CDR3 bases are TGTGCCAGCAGTTTAATCACAGGGGGCCTCCAAGAGACCCAGTACTTC.